This TCR beta chain was sequenced in a study of T cell responses to AZD1222 COVID-19 vaccine. Remarks on this clone: The target antigen is unknown.

V was cut by 7 bases and J by 6 bases, with 12 bases left in between. CDR3 length equals 11 residues. Germline V CDR1 and CDR2: SQVTM, ANQGSEA. General study results and limits: Clonal diversity may have been underestimated in mostly white British donors. Baseline antibody screening turned up just a handful of seropositive AZD1222 recipients. Across the whole spike, CD4 TCRs peaked at regions 160-218 and 743-854. Epitopes outside B.1.351 and B.1.1.7 mutated regions reportedly drew nearly half of spike TCRs.

Here immunoSEQ multiplex PCR was the method, and the copy in TCRdb shows in-frame clones only, minus some. The repertoire includes 150,000 to 200,000 clones, approximately 90% of them detected once, and more than 0.9% sits in the top ten. The V and J genes are TRBV29-1 and TRBJ1-2; TRBD1 might be the D (5 bases). The specimen was peripheral blood, collected 28 days after the second AZD1222 dose. The receptor's source is an adult who received the AZD1222 COVID-19 vaccine. The CDR3 DNA sequence: TGCAGCGGGGAGGGGACGAATGGCTACACCTTC. It is translated as CSGEGTNGYTF.